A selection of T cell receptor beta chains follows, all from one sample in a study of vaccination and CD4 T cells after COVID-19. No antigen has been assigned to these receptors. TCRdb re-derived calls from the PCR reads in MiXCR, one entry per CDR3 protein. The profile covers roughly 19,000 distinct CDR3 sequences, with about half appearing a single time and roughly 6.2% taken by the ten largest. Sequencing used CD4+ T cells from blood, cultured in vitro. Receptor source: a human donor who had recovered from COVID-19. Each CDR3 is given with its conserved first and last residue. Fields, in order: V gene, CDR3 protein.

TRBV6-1 CASCPGTAGNTIYF
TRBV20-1 CSARERLVGTDTQYF
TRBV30 CAWRRALGTQYF
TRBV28 CASSLGGRREYRGYTF
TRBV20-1 CSAVNYGYTF
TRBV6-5 CASSSPGEGVDEQFF
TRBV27 CASSLRGREPGETQYF
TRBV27 CASRAWSGVRTGELFF
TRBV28 CASSLGNPGNTIYF
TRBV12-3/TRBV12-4 CASTERTSDPDTQYF
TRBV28 CASSGTKNEQYF
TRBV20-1 CSAKDLQGGNYGYTF
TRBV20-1 CSARDGASWNHNEQFF
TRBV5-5 CASSLGPSGSQETQYF
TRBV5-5 CASSLGEVNQPQHF
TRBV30 CAWSLEALPNGYTF
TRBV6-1 CASSQGTGRQPQHF
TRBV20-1 CSILRGDIQYF
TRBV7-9 CASSPTDRPGANVLTF
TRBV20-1 CSASRGGQTQYF
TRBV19 CASMGQGRLEQYF
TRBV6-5 CASSYSTRGPEAFF
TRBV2 CASSDQALGANVLTF
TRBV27 CASSSSWTGGISPLHF
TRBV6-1 CASSIGTGANTEAFF
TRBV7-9 CASSLAGRPYTF
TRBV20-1 CSAEVWNYGYTF
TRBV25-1 CASSGQGLDTQYF
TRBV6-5 CASSYSGQGSSPLHF
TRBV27 CASSSGGYSYGYTF
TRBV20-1 CSARDRGMFQPQHF
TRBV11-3 CASSLGGLGYTF
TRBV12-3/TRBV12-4 CASSWGTDTQYF
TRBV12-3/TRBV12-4 CASSPNTGGQPQHF
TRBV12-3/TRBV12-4 CASSLGTGNQHF
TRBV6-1 CAISPTRTGGGEQYF
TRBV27 CASSGLAGGTYEQYF
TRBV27 CASSLFQGQGETQYF
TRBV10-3 CAISEGRGIDGYTF
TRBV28 CASRGWDGDYGYTF
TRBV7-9 CASSRGGQGNTEAFF
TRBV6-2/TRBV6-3 CASRETSGSYNEQFF
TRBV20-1 CSATVGTRFTDTQYF
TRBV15 CATSSETGRQPQHF
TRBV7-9 CASSFWTGPEDGYTF
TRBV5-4 CASSPGGGPNSPLHF
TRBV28 CASSSYMRVSNQPQHF
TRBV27 CASKVQGNYGYTF
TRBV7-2 CASRTGEYGYTF
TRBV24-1 CATSDSDAGEQYF
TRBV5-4 CASSLGASGSTDTQYF
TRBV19 CASSIVGRAVGAGANVLTF
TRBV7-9 CASSLPAGVVRETQYF
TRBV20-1 CSAGFLETQYF
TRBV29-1 CSALMGPLNTEAFF
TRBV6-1 CASSAQSGWTDTQYF
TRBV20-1 CSAKDGVGLGYTF
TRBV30 CAWRFMATLNSPLHF
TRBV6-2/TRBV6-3 CASRGSSTDTQYF